Listed here are 28 T cell receptor beta chains from one sample, sequenced in a study of T cell responses to AZD1222 COVID-19 vaccine. Profiled with immunoSEQ multiplex PCR; TCRdb holds only in-frame clones, not every one. This table has about 190,000 clones, approximately 92% appearing once. This specimen was peripheral blood, taken on day 0 of AZD1222 vaccination. These receptors originate from an adult in good health.

This clone appeared a few times. This chain joins TRBV9 and TRBJ1-2, with D uncertain. This CDR3 region has 18 residues. CDR1 is SGDLS and CDR2 is YYNGEE in the germline V gene. The V gene lost 0 bases and the J gene lost 4 bases, with 22 bases spanning the gap. In DNA, the CDR3 is TGTGCCAGCAGCGTAGCTACCGGCAGCGCAAGGGCCTCCTATGGCTACACCTTC. It translates to CASSVATGSARASYGYTF.

The chain has TRBV7-2 and TRBJ1-4; the match to TRBD1 covers 10 bases. The CDR3 extends over 14 amino acids. V dropped 6 bases and J dropped 7; count of bases not matched to a gene: 5. The germline CDR1 and CDR2 sequences are SGHTA and FQGNSA. The CDR3 loop is CASSRDRGSEKLFF. The DNA of the CDR3 is TGTGCCAGCAGTCGGGACAGGGGTTCTGAAAAACTGTTTTTT.

V usage is TRBV5-1 and J usage is TRBJ2-3, with TRBD1 matching 10 bases. This CDR3 is 14 amino acids long. Per germline, CDR1 SGHRS and CDR2 YFSETQ. V lost 4 bases to trimming and J lost 4 bases; unmatched junction nucleotides: 3. CDR3 in amino acids: CASSKGQGPDTQYF. The CDR3 bases are TGCGCCAGCAGCAAGGGACAGGGGCCAGATACGCAGTATTTT.

V gene TRBV18 combines with J gene TRBJ2-3; TRBD1 agrees at 8 bases. Looked up from germline, CDR1 is KGHSH and CDR2 is LQKENI. This CDR3 region has 16 residues. With V trimmed by 3 bases and J by 2 bases, 7 bases remained unmatched. The CDR3 bases are TGTGCCAGCTCACCCCAGGGGGCCGGAAACACAGATACGCAGTATTTT. Encoded protein: CASSPQGAGNTDTQYF.

The CDR3 spells CASRDRIWDKNTGELFF. The CDR3 nucleotides are TGTGCCAGCAGAGACAGAATATGGGACAAGAACACCGGGGAGCTGTTTTTT. The chain links TRBV27 to TRBJ2-2; maybe TRBD1 (6 bases). The CDR3 consists of 17 residues. V lost 6 bases and J lost 1, with 18 bases in between. CDR1 MNHEY and CDR2 SMNVEV come from the germline V gene (reference sequence).

The chain links TRBV6-1 to TRBJ2-1; a possible D gene is TRBD1 (6 bases). The V end lost 4 bases, the J end lost 4 bases, and 23 bases lay between the germline ends. CDR3 size: 18 residues. The germline V gene encodes CDR1 MNHNS and CDR2 SASEGT. CDR3 residues: CASSGDNRVKGRYNEQFF. CDR3 nucleotide sequence: TGTGCCAGCAGTGGAGATAACAGGGTAAAGGGCCGATACAATGAGCAGTTCTTC.

V is TRBV10-2 and J is TRBJ2-2; 7 nucleotides match TRBD1. J gave up 4 bases and V 4 bases, and 9 bases lay outside the gene matches. Germline V CDR1 and CDR2: WSHSY, SAAADI. This CDR3 has 16 residues. CDR3 sequence (DNA): TGCGCCAGCAGTGCGCCCGATACAGGGGCCACCGGGGAGCTGTTTTTT. Its translation: CASSAPDTGATGELFF.

The V call is TRBV15, the J call TRBJ1-4; TRBD1 matches at 7 bases. Looked up from germline, CDR1 is LNHNV and CDR2 is YYDKDF (reference sequence). Trimming took 5 bases from V and 2 from J; bases not matched to a gene: 5. The CDR3 spans 15 residues. The DNA of the CDR3 is TGTGCCACCAGCGGAGGGACAGTGACTAATGAAAAACTGTTTTTT. It translates to CATSGGTVTNEKLFF. The whole variable domain, remainder taken from reference TRBV15 and TRBJ1-4, is DAMVIQNPRYQVTQFGKPVTLSCSQTLNHNVMYWYQQKSSQAPKLLFHYYDKDFNNEADTPDNFQSRRPNTSFCFLDIRSPGLGDTAMYLCATSGGTVTNEKLFFGSGTQLSVL.

This chain connects TRBV5-1 to TRBJ2-5; a possible D gene is TRBD1 (6 bases). Per germline, CDR1 SGHRS and CDR2 YFSETQ. The V gene lost 3 bases and the J gene lost 2 bases, with 11 bases spanning the gap. This CDR3 has 14 residues. In DNA, the CDR3 is TGCGCCAGCAGCTACCAGGGGTTACAAGAGACCCAGTACTTC. Its protein is CASSYQGLQETQYF. The complete variable domain, with remaining parts taken from reference TRBV5-1 and TRBJ2-5, reads KAGVTQTPRYLIKTRGQQVTLSCSPISGHRSVSWYQQTPGQGLQFLFEYFSETQRNKGNFPGRFSGRQFSNSRSEMNVSTLELGDSALYLCASSYQGLQETQYFGPGTRLLVL.

The chain joins TRBV27 to TRBJ1-3, with TRBD1 matching 7 bases. The CDR3 sequence is 14 residues long. In germline, CDR1 is MNHEY, CDR2 SMNVEV (reference sequence). The ends lost 6 bases at V and 4 bases at J; junction bases unmatched: 6. The CDR3: CASRQTGAGNTIYF. CDR3 DNA sequence: TGTGCCAGCAGGCAAACAGGGGCGGGAAACACCATATATTTT.

V usage is TRBV4-2 and J usage is TRBJ2-1; 12 bases map to TRBD2. Losses at the gene ends were 5 bases for V and 6 bases for J; bases not matched to a gene: 8. Germline values: CDR1 LGHNA, CDR2 YNFKEQ. CDR3 length: 16 amino acids. CDR3 coding DNA: TGTGCCAGCAGCGGACGGCTAGCGGGGGGGCCCAATGAGCAGTTCTTC. Translation gives CASSGRLAGGPNEQFF.

The chain couples TRBV11-2 to TRBJ2-1, with no clear D. Per the germline V gene, CDR1 is SGHAT and CDR2 is FQNNGV. Between the trimmed V and J ends, which lost 1 base and 12 bases, there was a span of 7 bases. There are 11 residues in the CDR3. The CDR3 loop is CASSLVSAQFF. DNA for the CDR3: TGTGCCAGCAGCTTAGTGTCAGCGCAGTTCTTC.

The table lists this clone with many counts. The chain recombines TRBV7-3 with TRBJ1-6; D unresolved. There are 14 residues in the CDR3. Germline CDR1 is SGHTA and CDR2 is FQGTGA. With 2 bases removed from V and 7 bases from J, the gap between germline ends came to 9 bases. The CDR3 bases are TGTGCCAGCAGCTTAGCTGGGAGGAATTCACCCCTCCACTTT. Amino acids: CASSLAGRNSPLHF.

The chain uses TRBV5-1 and TRBJ2-5; TRBD1 aligns across 10 bases. V was clipped by 4 bases and J by 5 bases; unmatched bases: 5. Looked up from germline, CDR1 is SGHRS and CDR2 is YFSETQ. This CDR3 contains 14 residues. The CDR3 is CASSRQGAGETQYF. The CDR3 coding sequence is TGCGCCAGCAGCCGACAGGGGGCCGGCGAGACCCAGTACTTC. Using reference TRBV5-1 and TRBJ2-5 for the parts outside the CDR3, the full variable domain is KAGVTQTPRYLIKTRGQQVTLSCSPISGHRSVSWYQQTPGQGLQFLFEYFSETQRNKGNFPGRFSGRQFSNSRSEMNVSTLELGDSALYLCASSRQGAGETQYFGPGTRLLVL.

About this clone: The same CDR3 can be traced to other DNA sequences in this sample. The V and J genes are TRBV6-1 and TRBJ1-5; unclear D gene. The CDR3 contains 11 residues. The V end was cut by 2 bases, the J end by 7 bases, with 3 bases between. Germline-derived CDR1 and CDR2 are MNHNS and SASEGT. Here the CDR3 DNA reads TGTGCCAGCAGTGAAACCCAGCCCCAGCATTTT. Its translation is CASSETQPQHF.

The rearrangement links TRBV3-1 (or the pseudogene TRBV3-2) to TRBJ1-1; D possibly corresponds to TRBD1 (5 bases). V was trimmed by 5 bases and J by 4 bases, leaving 20 bases between them. CDR3 length equals 16 residues. Germline V gene sequence: CDR1 LGHDT, CDR2 YNNKEL (reference sequence). CDR3 DNA: TGTGCCAGCAGCTCTTGGGTTATAGGCGGGGGCACTGAAGCTTTCTTT. Translating gives CASSSWVIGGGTEAFF.

This rearrangement joins TRBV3-1 (or the pseudogene TRBV3-2) to TRBJ2-7; D not resolved. The CDR3 runs to 20 residues. Trimming cost V 4 bases and J 6 bases, with 34 bases left between them. The V gene's germline CDR1 is LGHDT and CDR2 YNNKEL (reference sequence). CDR3 protein: CASSPIVVFAARTRWFEQYF. Here the CDR3 DNA reads TGTGCCAGCAGCCCGATCGTGGTGTTCGCGGCAAGGACGAGGTGGTTCGAGCAGTACTTC.

V and J are TRBV4-1 and TRBJ1-2; 8 positions match TRBD1. Per the germline V gene, CDR1 is MGHRA and CDR2 is YSYEKL. The CDR3 covers 16 residues. The V gene end was trimmed by 1 base and the J gene end by 7 bases; junction bases not matched to a gene: 11. The CDR3: CASSQGFQGANSGYTF. CDR3 nucleotide sequence: TGCGCCAGCAGCCAAGGCTTTCAGGGGGCGAATTCTGGCTACACCTTC.

The chain combines TRBV10-3 with TRBJ2-2; 14 bases align to TRBD2. The ends lost 6 bases at V and 2 bases at J; junction bases unmatched: 2. CDR1 and CDR2 from the germline V gene are ENHRY and SYGVKD. CDR3 length: 16 residues. Written as DNA, the CDR3 is TGTGCCATCAGGGGACTAGCGGGGGCCAACACCGGGGAGCTGTTTTTT. This sequence encodes CAIRGLAGANTGELFF.

The J gene is TRBJ1-1, the V gene TRBV6-5; D gene uncertain. Germline V gene data show CDR1 as MNHEY and CDR2 as SVGAGI. The V end was cut by 4 bases, the J end by 5 bases, with 11 bases between. CDR3 length equals 13 residues. Here the CDR3 reads CASSSLLLTEAFF. DNA for the CDR3: TGTGCCAGCAGTTCACTGCTTTTGACTGAAGCTTTCTTT.

The table lists this clone with a few counts. The CDR3 is CASSLSGGSSNQPQHF. CDR3 sequence (DNA): TGTGCCAGCAGCTTAAGCGGGGGATCTAGCAATCAGCCCCAGCATTTT. The chain combines TRBV7-9 with TRBJ1-5; D may be TRBD1 (5 bases). Deletions cut 2 bases from V and 0 bases from J, with 11 bases between. Germline V CDR1 and CDR2: SEHNR, FQNEAQ (reference sequence). This CDR3 has 16 residues.

The chain links TRBV5-8 to TRBJ1-5, with unresolved D. Trimming pared 3 bases from V and 6 bases from J, leaving 7 bases between. The germline CDR1 and CDR2 sequences are SGHTS and YDEGEE. This CDR3 region has 12 residues. The CDR3 region has the DNA TGTGCCAGCAGCTCTCTCGGTCAGCCCCAGCATTTT. This translates into CASSSLGQPQHF.

This clone has more than one count but fewer than ten. The rearrangement links TRBV28 to TRBJ1-2, with 8 nucleotides matching TRBD1. CDR1 MDHEN and CDR2 SYDVKM come from the germline V gene. After removal of 7 bases from V and 3 bases from J, the junction contained 1 base not matched to a gene. The CDR3 spans 12 residues. CDR3 nucleotide sequence: TGTGCCAGCAAGGACAGGGACTATGGCTACACCTTC. Its translation is CASKDRDYGYTF.

The V gene is TRBV3-1 (or the pseudogene TRBV3-2), the J gene TRBJ1-2; D ambiguous. This CDR3 region has 13 residues. Germline values: CDR1 LGHDT, CDR2 YNNKEL (reference sequence). Trimming removed 4 bases at V and 7 bases at J, with 13 bases between. The CDR3 sequence is CASSPSLRTGYTF. The DNA for the CDR3 is TGTGCCAGCAGCCCTAGTCTACGGACTGGCTACACCTTC.

The J gene is TRBJ2-7, the V gene TRBV27; 7 bases match TRBD1. V lost 7 bases, J lost 2 bases, and 5 bases stayed unmatched. The CDR3 totals 13 residues. Per the germline V gene, CDR1 is MNHEY and CDR2 is SMNVEV (reference sequence). DNA for the CDR3: TGTGCCAGCACTAGGGGGCAACCCTACGAGCAGTACTTC. Its translation: CASTRGQPYEQYF.

The chain couples TRBV19 to TRBJ1-5; D unclear. From germline, CDR1 is LNHDA and CDR2 SQIVND (reference sequence). V was cut by 11 bases and J by 1 base, with 15 bases left in between. The CDR3 spans 14 residues. The CDR3 spells CAARGGVSNQPQHF. The CDR3 region has the DNA TGTGCCGCCCGAGGAGGAGTAAGCAATCAGCCCCAGCATTTT.

The V call is TRBV5-8, the J call TRBJ1-6; perhaps TRBD1 as D (5 bases). CDR1 and CDR2 from the germline V gene are SGHTS and YDEGEE. This CDR3 region has 15 residues. V was clipped by 4 bases and J by 6 bases, with 14 bases between them. CDR3 loop: CASSLEIGGNSPLHF. The CDR3 DNA sequence: TGTGCCAGCAGCCTCGAAATCGGGGGTAATTCACCCCTCCACTTT. The full variable domain, completed using reference TRBV5-8 and TRBJ1-6, is EAGVTQSPTHLIKTRGQQATLRCSPISGHTSVYWYQQALGLGLQFLLWYDEGEERNRGNFPPRFSGRQFPNYSSELNVNALELEDSALYLCASSLEIGGNSPLHFGNGTRLTVT.

The chain recombines TRBV2 with TRBJ1-4; weak D call: TRBD1 (5 bases). Germline assignment: CDR1 SNHLY and CDR2 FYNNEI. Trimming removed 7 bases from V and 7 bases from J, with 13 bases in between. CDR3 length: 13 residues. CDR3 residues: CASKETEVEKLFF. In DNA form, the CDR3 reads TGTGCCAGCAAGGAGACAGAGGTTGAAAAACTGTTTTTT.